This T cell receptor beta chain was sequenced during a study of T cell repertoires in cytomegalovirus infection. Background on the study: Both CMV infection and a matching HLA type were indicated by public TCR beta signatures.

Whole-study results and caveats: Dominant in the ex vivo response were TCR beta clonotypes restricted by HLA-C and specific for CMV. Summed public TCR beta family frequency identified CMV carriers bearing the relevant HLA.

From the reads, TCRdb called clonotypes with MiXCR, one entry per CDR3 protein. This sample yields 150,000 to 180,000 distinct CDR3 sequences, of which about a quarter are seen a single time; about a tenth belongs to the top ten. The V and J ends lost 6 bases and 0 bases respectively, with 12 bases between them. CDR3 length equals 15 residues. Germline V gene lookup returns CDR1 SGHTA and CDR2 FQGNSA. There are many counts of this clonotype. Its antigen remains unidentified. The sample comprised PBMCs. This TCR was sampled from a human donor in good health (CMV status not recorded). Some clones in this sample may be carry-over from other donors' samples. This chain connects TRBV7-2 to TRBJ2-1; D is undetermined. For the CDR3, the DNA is TGTGCCAGCAGATTGGAACGGAGCTCCTACAATGAGCAGTTCTTC. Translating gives CASRLERSSYNEQFF.